This T cell receptor (beta chain) was profiled in a study of tissue T cells after allogeneic stem cell transplantation. Study-wide points: Only a limited share of tissue TCRs appeared in blood or spleen. Anatomically similar tissues had similar TCR repertoires within each patient.

CDR1 and CDR2 (germline): LGHNA, YNFKEQ. The CDR3 covers 15 residues. After removal of 1 base from V and 6 bases from J, the junction contained 6 bases not matched to a gene. Autopsy tissues spanned esophagus to rectum, liver, skin, and lymphoid organs including spleen. As concerns this clone: Its matching antigen is unknown.

Sequencing of TCRbeta CDR3 at survey depth gave sequences and template counts. Generated by immunoSEQ multiplex PCR, the TCRdb table keeps only in-frame clones and is missing some. The sample lists 20,000 to 30,000 clones, more than 60% seen once, with over 6% in the top ten. The chain has TRBV4-2 and TRBJ2-3; 8 nucleotides line up with TRBD2. Here the sequenced sample was tissue from the ileum, taken at autopsy. The sequence was obtained from a female donor at least 60 years old with lung cancer. For the CDR3, the DNA is TGTGCCAGCAGCCAAGGCAGCGGGGGTGAGGATACGCAGTATTTT. Its translation is CASSQGSGGEDTQYF.